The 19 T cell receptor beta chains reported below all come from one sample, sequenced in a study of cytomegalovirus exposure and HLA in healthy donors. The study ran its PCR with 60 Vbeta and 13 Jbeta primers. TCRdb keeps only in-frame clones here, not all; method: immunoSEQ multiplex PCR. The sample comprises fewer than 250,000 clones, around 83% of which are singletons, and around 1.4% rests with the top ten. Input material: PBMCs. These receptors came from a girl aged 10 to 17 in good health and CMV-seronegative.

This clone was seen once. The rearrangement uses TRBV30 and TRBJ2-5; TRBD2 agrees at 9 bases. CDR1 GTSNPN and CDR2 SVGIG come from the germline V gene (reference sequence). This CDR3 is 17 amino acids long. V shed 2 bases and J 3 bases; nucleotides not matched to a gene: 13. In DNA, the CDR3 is TGTGCCTGGAGTCCCGGGGTTAGCGGGGGATCAAAAGAGACCCAGTACTTC. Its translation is CAWSPGVSGGSKETQYF. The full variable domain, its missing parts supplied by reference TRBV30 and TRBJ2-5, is SQTIHQWPATLVQPVGSPLSLECTVEGTSNPNLYWYRQAAGRGLQLLFYSVGIGQISSEVPQNLSASRPQDRQFILSSKKLLLSDSGFYLCAWSPGVSGGSKETQYFGPGTRLLVL.

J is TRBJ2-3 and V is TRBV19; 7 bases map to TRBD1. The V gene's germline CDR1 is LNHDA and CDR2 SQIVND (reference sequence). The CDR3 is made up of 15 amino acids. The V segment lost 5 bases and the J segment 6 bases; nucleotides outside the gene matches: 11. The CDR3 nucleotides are TGTGCCAGTAGTCCTTATCTACAGGGGCCGGATACGCAGTATTTT. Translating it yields CASSPYLQGPDTQYF.

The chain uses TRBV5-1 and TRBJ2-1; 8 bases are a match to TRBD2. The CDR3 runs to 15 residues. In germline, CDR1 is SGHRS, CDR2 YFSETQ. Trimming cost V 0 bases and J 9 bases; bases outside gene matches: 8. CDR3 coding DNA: TGCGCCAGCAGCTTGGGGAGCGGGAGTTGGGGTGAGCAGTTCTTC. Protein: CASSLGSGSWGEQFF.

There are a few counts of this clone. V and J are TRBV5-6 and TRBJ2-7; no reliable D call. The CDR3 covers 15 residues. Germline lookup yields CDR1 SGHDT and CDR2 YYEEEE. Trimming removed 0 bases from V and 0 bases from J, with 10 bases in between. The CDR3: CASSLVSTHSYEQYF. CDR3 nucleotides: TGTGCCAGCAGCTTGGTGTCTACCCACTCCTACGAGCAGTACTTC.

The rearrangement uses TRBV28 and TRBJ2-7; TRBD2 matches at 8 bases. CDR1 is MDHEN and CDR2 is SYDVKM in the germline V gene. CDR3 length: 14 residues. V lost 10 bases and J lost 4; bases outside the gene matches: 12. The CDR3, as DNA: TGTGCCACCCAGGGAGCGGGAGTTAAGTACGAGCAGTACTTC. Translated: CATQGAGVKYEQYF.

As DNA, the CDR3 is TGTGCCAGCAGCCCACTAGCGGGGGGGCCGTACAATGAGCAGTTCTTC. Protein product: CASSPLAGGPYNEQFF. The chain joins TRBV14 to TRBJ2-1; 13 positions match TRBD2. Germline loops: CDR1 SGHDN, CDR2 FVKESK. V shed 4 bases and J 4 bases; nucleotides not matched to a gene: 4. This CDR3 has 16 residues.

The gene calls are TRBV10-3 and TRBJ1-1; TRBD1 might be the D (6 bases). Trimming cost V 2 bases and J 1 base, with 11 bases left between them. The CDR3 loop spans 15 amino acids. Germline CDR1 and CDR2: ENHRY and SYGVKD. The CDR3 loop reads CAISELTGENTEAFF. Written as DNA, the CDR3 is TGTGCCATCAGTGAGCTGACAGGAGAGAACACTGAAGCTTTCTTT.

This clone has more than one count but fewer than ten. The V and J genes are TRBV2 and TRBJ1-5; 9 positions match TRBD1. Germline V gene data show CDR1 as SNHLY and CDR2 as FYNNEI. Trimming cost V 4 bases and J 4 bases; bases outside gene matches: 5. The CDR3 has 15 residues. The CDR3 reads CASSVRQGGNQPQHF. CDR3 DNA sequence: TGTGCCAGCAGTGTCCGACAGGGGGGTAATCAGCCCCAGCATTTT.

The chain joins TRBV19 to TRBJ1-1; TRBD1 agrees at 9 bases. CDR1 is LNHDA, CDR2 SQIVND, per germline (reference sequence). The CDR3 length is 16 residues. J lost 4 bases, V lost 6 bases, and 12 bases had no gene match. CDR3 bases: TGTGCCAGTAGGGACTACAACAGGGGGCTTCCCACTGAAGCTTTCTTT. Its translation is CASRDYNRGLPTEAFF.

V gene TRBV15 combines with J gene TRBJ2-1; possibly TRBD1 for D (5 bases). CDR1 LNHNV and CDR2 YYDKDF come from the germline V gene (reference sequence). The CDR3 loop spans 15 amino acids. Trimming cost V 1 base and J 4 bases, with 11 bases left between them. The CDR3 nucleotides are TGTGCCACCAGCAGAGGGACACCAATTTACAATGAGCAGTTCTTC. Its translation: CATSRGTPIYNEQFF.

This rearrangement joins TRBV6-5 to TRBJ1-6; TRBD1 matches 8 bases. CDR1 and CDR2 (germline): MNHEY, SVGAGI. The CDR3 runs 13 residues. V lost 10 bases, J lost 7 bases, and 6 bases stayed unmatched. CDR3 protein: CATQGQENSPLHF. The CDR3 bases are TGTGCCACACAGGGACAGGAAAATTCACCCCTCCACTTT.

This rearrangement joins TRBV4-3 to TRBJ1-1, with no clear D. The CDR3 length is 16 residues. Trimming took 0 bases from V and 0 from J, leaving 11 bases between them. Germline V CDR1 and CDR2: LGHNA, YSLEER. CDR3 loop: CASSQDYPVMNTEAFF. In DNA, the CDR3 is TGCGCCAGCAGCCAAGATTACCCAGTAATGAACACTGAAGCTTTCTTT.

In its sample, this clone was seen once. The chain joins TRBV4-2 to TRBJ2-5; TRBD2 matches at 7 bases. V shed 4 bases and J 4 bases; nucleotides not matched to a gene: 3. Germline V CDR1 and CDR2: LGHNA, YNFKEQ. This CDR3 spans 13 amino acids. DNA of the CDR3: TGTGCCAGCAGCCGAGGCGGGGGAGAGACCCAGTACTTC. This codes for CASSRGGGETQYF.

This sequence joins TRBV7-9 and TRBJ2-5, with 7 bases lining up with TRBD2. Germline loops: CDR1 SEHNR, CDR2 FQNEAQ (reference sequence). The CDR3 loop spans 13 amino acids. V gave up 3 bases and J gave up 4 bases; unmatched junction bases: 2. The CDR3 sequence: CASSFGGVETQYF. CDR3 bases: TGTGCCAGCAGCTTTGGGGGGGTAGAGACCCAGTACTTC. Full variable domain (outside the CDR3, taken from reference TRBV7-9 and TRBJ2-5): DTGVSQNPRHKITKRGQNVTFRCDPISEHNRLYWYRQTLGQGPEFLTYFQNEAQLEKSRLLSDRFSAERPKGSFSTLEIQRTEQGDSAMYLCASSFGGVETQYFGPGTRLLVL.

The CDR3: CASSYGLAGTYEQYF. CDR3 DNA sequence: TGTGCCAGCAGTTACGGACTAGCGGGGACCTACGAGCAGTACTTC. The chain employs TRBV6-5 and TRBJ2-7; 12 positions agree with TRBD2. Germline CDR1 is MNHEY and CDR2 is SVGAGI. The CDR3 contains 15 residues. With 2 bases clipped from V and 2 bases from J, the junction kept 1 base outside the gene matches.

The CDR3 sequence is CASSPGGSMNTEAFF. CDR3 bases: TGTGCCAGCAGTCCTGGGGGCAGCATGAACACTGAAGCTTTCTTT. The rearrangement joins TRBV28 to TRBJ1-1; tentative D call: TRBD1 (6 bases). Germline CDR1 MDHEN, CDR2 SYDVKM. The CDR3 contains 15 residues. The germline V and J ends were trimmed by 5 bases and 0 bases, with 13 bases remaining between them.

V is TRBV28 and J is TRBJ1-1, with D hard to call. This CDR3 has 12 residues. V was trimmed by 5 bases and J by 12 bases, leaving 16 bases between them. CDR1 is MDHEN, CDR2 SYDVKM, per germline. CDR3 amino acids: CASSRHPNGPFF. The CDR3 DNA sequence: TGTGCCAGCAGTCGACATCCAAACGGCCCTTTCTTT.

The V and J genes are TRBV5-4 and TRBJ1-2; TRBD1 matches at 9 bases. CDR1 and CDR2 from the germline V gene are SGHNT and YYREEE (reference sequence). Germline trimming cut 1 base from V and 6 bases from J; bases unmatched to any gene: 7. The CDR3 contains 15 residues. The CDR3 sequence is CASSLIQGAIDGYTF. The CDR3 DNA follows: TGTGCCAGCAGCTTGATACAGGGGGCGATAGATGGCTACACCTTC.

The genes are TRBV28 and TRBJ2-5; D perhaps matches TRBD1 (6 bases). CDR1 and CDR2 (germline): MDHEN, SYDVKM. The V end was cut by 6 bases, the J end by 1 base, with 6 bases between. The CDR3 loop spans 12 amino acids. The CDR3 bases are TGTGCCAGCAGGACAGGCCAAGAGACCCAGTACTTC. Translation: CASRTGQETQYF.